The sequence of this T cell receptor beta chain was determined in a study of graft-versus-host responses after intestinal transplantation. General study findings and limits: Recipient marrow held GvH clones, some first seen in ileum or blood. Graft-versus-host to host-versus-graft clonal ratios in allografts were high in patients with graft-donor T cell macrochimerism.

Comment on this clone: The antigen is unknown.

The assay was immunoSEQ multiplex PCR, and TCRdb's table has in-frame clones only and misses some. The sample lists about 89,000 clones, 94% occurring once. The ends were cut back, 1 base at V and 2 bases at J, with 13 bases in the middle. The CDR3 is 16 residues long. CDR1 and CDR2 (germline): SGHKS, YYEKEE (reference sequence). V is TRBV5-5 and J is TRBJ1-5, with a possible D match to TRBD1 (5 bases). This receptor was identified in a human donor who was the organ donor for an intestinal transplant. The sample was unstimulated CD4+ T cells sorted from spleen or lymph node cells, taken before transplant. CDR3 loop: CASSLSGYWGNQPQHF. The CDR3 DNA is TGTGCCAGCAGCTTGTCAGGGTATTGGGGCAATCAGCCCCAGCATTTT.